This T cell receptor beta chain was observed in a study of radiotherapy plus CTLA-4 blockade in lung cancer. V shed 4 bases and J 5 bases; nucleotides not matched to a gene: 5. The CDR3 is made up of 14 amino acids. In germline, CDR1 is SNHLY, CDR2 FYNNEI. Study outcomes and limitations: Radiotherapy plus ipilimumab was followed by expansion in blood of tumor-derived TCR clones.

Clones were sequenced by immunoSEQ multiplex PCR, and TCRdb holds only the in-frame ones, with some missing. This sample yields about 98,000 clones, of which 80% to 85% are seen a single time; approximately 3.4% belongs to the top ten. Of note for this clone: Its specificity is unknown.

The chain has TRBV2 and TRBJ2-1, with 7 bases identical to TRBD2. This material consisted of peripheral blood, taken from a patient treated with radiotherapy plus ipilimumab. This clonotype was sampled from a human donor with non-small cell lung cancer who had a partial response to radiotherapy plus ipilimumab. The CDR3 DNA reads TGTGCCAGCAGTGTAGAACGGGAGGACAATGAGCAGTTCTTC. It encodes CASSVEREDNEQFF. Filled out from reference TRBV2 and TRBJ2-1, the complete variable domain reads EPEVTQTPSHQVTQMGQEVILRCVPISNHLYFYWYRQILGQKVEFLVSFYNNEISEKSEIFDDQFSVERPDGSNFTLKIRSTKLEDSAMYFCASSVEREDNEQFFGPGTRLTVL.